This entry concerns a single TCR beta chain. Its binding antigen is unknown. No per-base quality is available; no much larger clone lies one base away. The sample originates from a study of shared clonotypes between healthy human individuals (dated by TCRdb to 2020 to 2022). Background on the whole study: The cohort comprised two women and three men aged 18 to 49 years. Libraries were prepared and TCR repertoires were sequenced by different laboratories using diverse techniques, in order to increase sequencing depth and limit assay-specific biases. For each donor, CD4 naive and CD4 memory were each given three plates, CD8 naive was given two plates, and CD8 memory was given one plate. Leukapheresis yielded between about 0.94 and 8.9 billion PBMCs per donor. To estimate repertoire size and how much clonotypes are shared between individuals, the study performed deep sequencing of blood TCR repertoires from five healthy adults.

The CDR3, cysteine through phenylalanine, is 14 amino acids long. Just CDR3 DNA is preserved here, 42 bases in frame from base 1. CDR1 SGDLS and CDR2 YYNGEE were looked up in the germline V gene. V is shortened by 1 base, J by 4 bases, and the region joining them spans 9 bases. What the authors observed across the whole study: Naive subsets generally had larger estimated clonotype richness than memory subsets did. Because the study included only a small number of donors, the genetic and exposure-history diversity represented was limited. Compared with non-shared clonotypes, clonotypes shared by all four sorted-subset donors had higher generation probabilities. Rarefaction of sorted-subset datasets indicated incomplete sequencing despite the large sequencing depth. Pairwise subsampling led to the expectation that sequencing depth would affect the degree of clonotype sharing among donors. When several donors were compared, the shared fraction of clonotypes was about 5.5% for naive CD4, roughly 3.4% for naive CD8, 2.3% for memory CD4, and 0.35% to 0.4% for memory CD8. Sampling was limited to blood, and TCR repertoires in tissue likely differ from TCR repertoires in blood.

TCR CDR3 regions were amplified from genomic DNA by multiplex PCR using the deep immunoSEQ assay. Genomic DNA extracted from each cell subset was distributed evenly over all wells of several immunoSEQ 96-well plates, and each plate served as one replicate. For sorted subsets, roughly 200 ng genomic DNA, equal to some 28,000 T cell genomes, was loaded into each replicate PCR. The purified libraries were quantified using a Qubit 3.0 fluorometer, sized with a Bioanalyzer 2100, and then quantified again using the KAPA Library Quantification kit. A separate single-read 150-cycle Illumina NextSeq 550 flow cell was used to sequence each immunoSEQ 96-well plate. On the authors' methods: Because only junctional sequences without quality scores were contained in the immunoSEQ output, filtering matching that applied to full-length reads could not be performed. To assign V/J genes and CDR3, sequences were annotated against IMGT germline references using PyIR, a Python wrapper for IgBLAST v1.9. Reads were removed for weak V/J assignments (E-value above 1e-6), missing CDR3, stop codons, out-of-frame junctions, or ambiguous translated residues. V3J clonotypes were defined as sequences sharing an identical inferred V gene, J gene, and CDR3 amino acid sequence. Percentage overlap between repertoires was calculated by dividing the number of shared unique clonotypes by the size of the smaller repertoire. Repertoire richness was assessed with RTK rarefaction, the Chao1 estimator, and Recon v2.1 estimates of unobserved clonotypes. OLGA was used to compute generation probabilities for all TCRbeta clonotypes that the gDNA method yielded from a handful of donors. TCRdb took over this immuneACCESS table, retaining in-frame rearrangements with V and J assigned. Such tables are incomplete; in checked studies, under half of the missing clones stem from an unresolved V gene, and the remainder is unexplained. The DNA gave D and trimming, while V, J and clone size come from that table. This sample lists under 1,900,000 clones; approximately 98.5% were detected once. The ten largest clones represent roughly 0.35% of the sample.

Donors were healthy HIV-negative adults with no recently reported acute infections or vaccinations. Every donor was a Caucasian adult residing in Nashville, Tennessee, USA. CD4+ T cells were enriched by magnetic negative selection; naive cells were then positively selected on CD45RA, and the negative fraction formed the memory subset. Blood was obtained by leukapheresis, after which PBMCs were separated by Ficoll-Histopaque density gradient centrifugation and cryopreserved in liquid nitrogen vapor phase. Analytical flow cytometry was used to check the purity and quantity of each magnetically sorted T cell population. Genomic DNA was isolated from each sorted fraction and quantified by UV absorbance on a Nanodrop 2000c.

This receptor was taken from a man aged 25 to 40 in good health. The rearrangement combines TRBV9 with TRBJ1-3; the D region possibly corresponds to TRBD1 (6 bases align). Sequenced sample: naive CD4+ T cells sorted from blood. The label giving this sample's cell subset or site can be read as: CD45RA+ positively selected. The CDR3 reads CASSVRDTGNTIYF. In nucleotide form, the sequence is TGTGCCAGCAGCGTACGGGACACCGGAAACACCATATATTTT.